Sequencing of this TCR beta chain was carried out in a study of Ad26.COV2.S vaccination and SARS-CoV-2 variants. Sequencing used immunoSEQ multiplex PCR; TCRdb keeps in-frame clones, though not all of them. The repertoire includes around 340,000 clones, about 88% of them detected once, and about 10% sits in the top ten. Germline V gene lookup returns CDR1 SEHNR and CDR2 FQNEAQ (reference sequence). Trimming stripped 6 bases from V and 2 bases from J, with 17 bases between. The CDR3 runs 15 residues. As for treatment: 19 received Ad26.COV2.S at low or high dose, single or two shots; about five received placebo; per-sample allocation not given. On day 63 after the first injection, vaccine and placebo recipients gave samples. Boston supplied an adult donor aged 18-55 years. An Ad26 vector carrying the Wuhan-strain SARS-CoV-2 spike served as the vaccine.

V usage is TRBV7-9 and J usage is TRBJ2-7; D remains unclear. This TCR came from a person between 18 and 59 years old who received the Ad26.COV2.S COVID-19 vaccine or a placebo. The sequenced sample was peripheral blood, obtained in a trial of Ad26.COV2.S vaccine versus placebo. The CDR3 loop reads CASSDVKTPAYEQYF. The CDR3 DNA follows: TGTGCCAGCAGTGACGTGAAGACTCCAGCCTACGAGCAGTACTTC.